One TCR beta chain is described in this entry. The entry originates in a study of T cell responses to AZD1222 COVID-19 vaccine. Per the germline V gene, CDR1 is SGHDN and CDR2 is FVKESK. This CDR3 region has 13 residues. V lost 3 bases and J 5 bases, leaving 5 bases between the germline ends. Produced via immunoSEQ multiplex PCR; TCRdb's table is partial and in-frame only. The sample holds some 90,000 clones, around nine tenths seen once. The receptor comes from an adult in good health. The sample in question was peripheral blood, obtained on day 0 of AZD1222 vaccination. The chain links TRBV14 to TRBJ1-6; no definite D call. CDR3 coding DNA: TGTGCCAGCAGCCAGCCCAATAATTCACCCCTCCACTTT. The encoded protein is CASSQPNNSPLHF.